A single sample is the source of the 32 T cell receptor beta chains below, sequenced in a study of cytomegalovirus exposure and HLA in healthy donors. Vbeta (60) and Jbeta (13) primers were used in the PCR. Clones were read by immunoSEQ multiplex PCR, and TCRdb kept only the in-frame ones, dropping some. The sample has fewer than 110,000 clones, about 74% seen once. The material sequenced was PBMCs. These receptors all stem from a woman in her 40s in good health and CMV-seropositive.

The J gene is TRBJ2-7, the V gene TRBV29-1, with TRBD1 matching over 10 bases. CDR3 length equals 14 residues. From germline, CDR1 is SQVTM and CDR2 ANQGSEA. Germline trimming cut 7 bases from V and 4 bases from J; bases unmatched to any gene: 10. CDR3 loop: CSAYGQGEGYEQYF. DNA of the CDR3: TGCAGCGCCTATGGACAGGGGGAAGGGTACGAGCAGTACTTC.

The V and J genes are TRBV5-1 and TRBJ1-6; D may be TRBD1 (6 bases). Between the trimmed V and J ends, which lost 0 bases and 8 bases, there was a span of 12 bases. Germline V lookup: CDR1 SGHRS, CDR2 YFSETQ. The CDR3 has 15 residues. The CDR3 loop is CASSLGGGGDSPLHF. In DNA form, the CDR3 reads TGCGCCAGCAGCTTGGGAGGAGGGGGGGATTCACCCCTCCACTTT. Full variable domain (rest looked up from reference TRBV5-1 and TRBJ1-6): KAGVTQTPRYLIKTRGQQVTLSCSPISGHRSVSWYQQTPGQGLQFLFEYFSETQRNKGNFPGRFSGRQFSNSRSEMNVSTLELGDSALYLCASSLGGGGDSPLHFGNGTRLTVT.

The chain combines TRBV10-2 with TRBJ2-1, with D possibly TRBD2 on 6 matching bases. The CDR3 is 13 residues long. V lost 9 bases and J 5 bases, leaving 14 bases between the germline ends. Germline V lookup: CDR1 WSHSY, CDR2 SAAADI. Here the CDR3 reads CASGGMSHNEQFF. The CDR3 nucleotides read TGCGCCAGTGGGGGGATGTCCCACAATGAGCAGTTCTTC.

This clone came up a few times. V gene TRBV15 combines with J gene TRBJ1-1; D gene uncertain. V was clipped by 3 bases and J by 1 base, with 6 bases between them. The CDR3 consists of 13 residues. Germline assignment: CDR1 LNHNV and CDR2 YYDKDF (reference sequence). The CDR3 DNA sequence: TGTGCCACCAGCAGGACTGGGAACACTGAAGCTTTCTTT. Amino acids: CATSRTGNTEAFF. Drawing the rest from reference TRBV15 and TRBJ1-1, the complete variable domain is DAMVIQNPRYQVTQFGKPVTLSCSQTLNHNVMYWYQQKSSQAPKLLFHYYDKDFNNEADTPDNFQSRRPNTSFCFLDIRSPGLGDTAMYLCATSRTGNTEAFFGQGTRLTVV.

The rearrangement uses TRBV6-5 and TRBJ1-4; 7 bases fit TRBD1. This CDR3 has 15 amino acids. J was trimmed by 5 bases and V by 0 bases; bases with no gene match: 3. Germline assignment: CDR1 MNHEY and CDR2 SVGAGI. The CDR3: CASSYSGQRNEKLFF. Here the CDR3 DNA reads TGTGCCAGCAGTTACTCGGGACAGAGAAATGAAAAACTGTTTTTT.

Here the CDR3 reads CASNQGLAANTQYF. DNA of the CDR3: TGTGCCAGCAACCAAGGACTAGCAGCAAATACGCAGTATTTT. This sequence joins TRBV2 and TRBJ2-3; TRBD2 matches at 8 bases. V lost 7 bases to trimming and J lost 7 bases; unmatched junction nucleotides: 10. CDR1 and CDR2 (germline): SNHLY, FYNNEI. The CDR3 covers 14 residues.

The chain couples TRBV9 to TRBJ1-3; TRBD1 matches at 9 bases. This CDR3 has 17 amino acids. V lost 0 bases and J lost 3; bases outside the gene matches: 7. The V gene's germline CDR1 is SGDLS and CDR2 YYNGEE. In DNA, the CDR3 is TGTGCCAGCAGCGTAGGGGGGACAGGGTTTCTTGGAAACACCATATATTTT. It encodes CASSVGGTGFLGNTIYF.

V gene TRBV5-4 combines with J gene TRBJ2-7; 9 bases match TRBD2. This CDR3 comprises 16 residues. CDR1 is SGHNT, CDR2 YYREEE, per germline (reference sequence). The V gene end was trimmed by 4 bases and the J gene end by 3 bases; junction bases not matched to a gene: 11. The CDR3 here is CASSGRLAGRFYEQYF. The DNA for the CDR3 is TGTGCCAGCAGCGGCCGGCTAGCGGGGAGATTCTACGAGCAGTACTTC. Complete variable domain (other parts from reference TRBV5-4 and TRBJ2-7): ETGVTQSPTHLIKTRGQQVTLRCSSQSGHNTVSWYQQALGQGPQFIFQYYREEENGRGNFPPRFSGLQFPNYSSELNVNALELDDSALYLCASSGRLAGRFYEQYFGPGTRLTVT.

The chain uses TRBV29-1 and TRBJ2-3; TRBD1 aligns across 9 bases. The CDR3 runs 14 residues. The J segment lost 1 base and the V segment lost 4 bases, leaving 3 bases of the junction unmatched. The germline gives CDR1 SQVTM, CDR2 ANQGSEA. This CDR3 reads CSVARTGGTDTQYF. Here the CDR3 DNA reads TGCAGCGTTGCGCGGACAGGGGGCACAGATACGCAGTATTTT.

This clone showed up just once. J is TRBJ1-2 and V is TRBV6-5, with D unclear. Trimming shortened V by 0 bases and J by 8 bases, and 16 bases separated the two germline ends. The CDR3 totals 15 residues. The germline CDR1 and CDR2 sequences are MNHEY and SVGAGI. CDR3 sequence reads: CASSYSSKVQRGYTF. The CDR3 nucleotides read TGTGCCAGCAGTTACTCCAGTAAAGTTCAGCGAGGCTACACCTTC.

The chain uses TRBV6-5 and TRBJ1-2; 8 bases are shared with TRBD1. The CDR3 covers 13 residues. CDR1 MNHEY and CDR2 SVGAGI come from the germline V gene. V shed 8 bases and J 8 bases; nucleotides not matched to a gene: 10. CDR3 in DNA: TGTGCCAGCTCCAGGGGGCAGGGCTTGGGCTACACCTTC. Amino acid sequence: CASSRGQGLGYTF.

This clone was picked up one time. CDR3 region: CATRTTGSQPQHF. In DNA form, the CDR3 reads TGTGCCACTAGGACCACAGGGAGTCAGCCCCAGCATTTT. The V call is TRBV19, the J call TRBJ1-5, with D possibly TRBD1 on 6 matching bases. Trimming left V 10 bases short and J 6 bases short, with 16 bases between. Germline loops: CDR1 LNHDA, CDR2 SQIVND (reference sequence). This CDR3 comprises 13 residues. The full variable domain, completed using reference TRBV19 and TRBJ1-5, is DGGITQSPKYLFRKEGQNVTLSCEQNLNHDAMYWYRQDPGQGLRLIYYSQIVNDFQKGDIAEGYSVSREKKESFPLTVTSAQKNPTAFYLCATRTTGSQPQHFGDGTRLSIL.

This chain links TRBV2 with TRBJ2-7; D is unresolved. The CDR3 totals 12 residues. Trimming shortened V by 1 base and J by 7 bases, and 8 bases separated the two germline ends. From germline, CDR1 is SNHLY and CDR2 FYNNEI. CDR3 in amino acids: CASSEEIREQYF. The CDR3 nucleotides are TGTGCCAGCAGTGAAGAGATCCGGGAGCAGTACTTC.

The V and J genes are TRBV5-1 and TRBJ1-3; D unresolved. Germline V gene sequence: CDR1 SGHRS, CDR2 YFSETQ. This CDR3 contains 14 residues. The V gene lost 4 bases and the J gene lost 3 bases, with 11 bases spanning the gap. As DNA, the CDR3 is TGCGCCAGCAGCCTAGGAGCCAGTGGAAACACCATATATTTT. Translation gives CASSLGASGNTIYF.

The rearrangement joins TRBV4-1 to TRBJ1-1, with 8 bases identical to TRBD1. The CDR3 has 16 residues. V lost 1 base, J lost 5 bases, and 9 bases stayed unmatched. Germline V gene lookup returns CDR1 MGHRA and CDR2 YSYEKL. CDR3 sequence (DNA): TGCGCCAGCAGCCAAGCCTTGACAGGGGATGTAACTGAAGCTTTCTTT. Its translation: CASSQALTGDVTEAFF.

The chain is built from TRBV29-1 and TRBJ1-3; D remains ambiguous. The CDR3 extends over 13 amino acids. Germline-derived CDR1 and CDR2 are SQVTM and ANQGSEA. Deletions cut 7 bases from V and 0 bases from J, with 10 bases between. The CDR3 nucleotides read TGCAGCGCTATAGGAGGCTCTGGAAACACCATATATTTT. This gives the protein CSAIGGSGNTIYF.

The chain employs TRBV2 and TRBJ1-5, with 9 bases matching TRBD1. CDR3 length: 15 residues. After removal of 4 bases from V and 4 bases from J, the junction contained 5 bases not matched to a gene. CDR1 and CDR2 from the germline V gene are SNHLY and FYNNEI. The CDR3 region has the DNA TGTGCCAGCAGTGCCGGGACAGGGAGAAATCAGCCCCAGCATTTT. Protein sequence: CASSAGTGRNQPQHF.

This chain joins TRBV19 and TRBJ1-2; TRBD1 agrees at 9 bases. This CDR3 is built from 15 residues. J gave up 4 bases and V 4 bases, and 7 bases lay outside the gene matches. The V gene's germline CDR1 is LNHDA and CDR2 SQIVND (reference sequence). The CDR3 loop reads CASSTTPGQGYGYTF. CDR3 DNA sequence: TGTGCCAGTAGTACGACCCCGGGACAGGGCTATGGCTACACCTTC.

The genes are TRBV19 and TRBJ1-2; D unclear. This CDR3 is built from 13 residues. The V end was cut by 5 bases, the J end by 4 bases, with 11 bases between. Germline V gives CDR1 LNHDA, CDR2 SQIVND (reference sequence). The CDR3 bases are TGTGCCAGTAGTGAGAGGGAAGTCTATGGCTACACCTTC. Protein: CASSEREVYGYTF.

The rearrangement links TRBV25-1 to TRBJ2-7; 9 nucleotides line up with TRBD1. The V and J ends lost 4 bases and 9 bases, in that order; junction bases with no gene match: 10. Germline CDR1 reads MGHDK; CDR2 reads SYGVNS. There are 14 residues in the CDR3. The CDR3, as DNA: TGTGCCAGCAGTGGGACAGGGGCCGTGGTATCGCAGTACTTC. Translation: CASSGTGAVVSQYF.

This chain uses TRBV30 with TRBJ1-3; 7 nucleotides align to TRBD1. Germline-derived CDR1 and CDR2 are GTSNPN and SVGIG (reference sequence). The CDR3 runs to 15 residues. V shed 5 bases, J shed 7 bases, and the junction held 14 bases outside the gene matches. The CDR3 loop is CAWSPLRGLGNTIYF. The CDR3 DNA is TGTGCCTGGTCACCCCTAAGGGGGCTTGGGAACACCATATATTTT.

The gene calls are TRBV7-9 and TRBJ1-1; D gene unclear. V gave up 5 bases and J gave up 3 bases, with 13 bases separating them. CDR1 SEHNR and CDR2 FQNEAQ come from the germline V gene (reference sequence). This CDR3 has 14 amino acids. The CDR3 spells CASSPRGWDTEAFF. The CDR3 nucleotides read TGTGCCAGCAGCCCGCGAGGTTGGGACACTGAAGCTTTCTTT.

This rearrangement joins TRBV9 to TRBJ1-3; 8 nucleotides agree with TRBD1. V lost 3 bases, J lost 4 bases, and 9 bases stayed unmatched. The germline CDR1 and CDR2 sequences are SGDLS and YYNGEE. The CDR3 is made up of 16 amino acids. The CDR3 loop is CASSATGAAAGNTIYF. In nucleotides, the CDR3 is TGTGCCAGCAGCGCGACAGGGGCAGCAGCGGGAAACACCATATATTTT.

The rearrangement links TRBV2 to TRBJ1-4, with TRBD1 identical over 11 bases. Looked up from germline, CDR1 is SNHLY and CDR2 is FYNNEI. The CDR3 is 15 amino acids. The trim removed 7 bases at V and 4 bases at J, leaving 5 bases unmatched. Here the CDR3 reads CASKAGTGGNEKLFF. CDR3 nucleotide sequence: TGTGCCAGCAAGGCTGGGACAGGGGGTAATGAAAAACTGTTTTTT.

The CDR3 spells CASSPLGTRNGAEQFF. The CDR3 nucleotides read TGTGCCAGCAGTCCCCTGGGGACTAGGAATGGGGCTGAGCAGTTCTTC. The V and J genes are TRBV27 and TRBJ2-1, with 8 bases identical to TRBD2. V lost 5 bases to trimming and J lost 9 bases; unmatched junction nucleotides: 15. Germline assignment: CDR1 MNHEY and CDR2 SMNVEV (reference sequence). The CDR3 length is 16 residues.

J is TRBJ1-5 and V is TRBV10-3, with 9 nucleotides matching TRBD1. CDR1 and CDR2 (germline): ENHRY, SYGVKD. The J segment lost 2 bases and the V segment lost 6 bases, leaving 5 bases of the junction unmatched. The CDR3 is made up of 15 amino acids. CDR3 sequence reads: CAISRTGDGNQPQHF. The CDR3 DNA reads as TGTGCCATCAGCCGGACAGGGGACGGCAATCAGCCCCAGCATTTT.

The chain links TRBV7-9 to TRBJ1-2; the D gene is possibly TRBD1 (5 bases). CDR3 size: 14 residues. Germline assignment: CDR1 SEHNR and CDR2 FQNEAQ (reference sequence). The V end was cut by 5 bases, the J end by 4 bases, with 14 bases between. CDR3 loop: CASSTQGIRYGYTF. The CDR3 DNA follows: TGTGCCAGCAGCACGCAGGGTATTCGCTATGGCTACACCTTC.

The genes are TRBV4-3 and TRBJ1-1, with TRBD1 as a possible D gene (5 bases). V was pared by 0 bases and J by 4 bases, with 12 bases between. CDR3 length equals 15 residues. The germline CDR1 and CDR2 sequences are LGHNA and YSLEER. CDR3 in amino acids: CASSQDPGKGTEAFF. The CDR3 bases are TGCGCCAGCAGCCAAGATCCAGGGAAGGGCACTGAAGCTTTCTTT.

V usage is TRBV7-6 and J usage is TRBJ2-5; TRBD1 agrees at 9 bases. The V gene end was trimmed by 4 bases and the J gene end by 4 bases; junction bases not matched to a gene: 10. Germline values: CDR1 SGHVS, CDR2 FNYEAQ. The CDR3 consists of 16 residues. The DNA for the CDR3 is TGTGCCAGCAGCTCCTCTGGACAGGGGTGGGGAGAGACCCAGTACTTC. It yields the protein CASSSSGQGWGETQYF.

CDR3 sequence: CASSEFPLAERTIYF. CDR3 nucleotide sequence: TGTGCCAGCAGTGAATTCCCTTTAGCTGAGCGCACCATATATTTT. The chain has TRBV6-1 and TRBJ1-3; D is unresolved. The germline V gene has CDR1 MNHNS and CDR2 SASEGT. CDR3 size: 15 residues. V was trimmed by 2 bases and J by 9 bases, leaving 17 bases between them.

The chain joins TRBV9 to TRBJ2-3, with 9 bases fitting TRBD2. Germline V CDR1 and CDR2: SGDLS, YYNGEE. The CDR3 sequence is 16 residues long. The V segment lost 3 bases and the J segment 6 bases; nucleotides outside the gene matches: 11. In DNA, the CDR3 is TGTGCCAGCAGCGGAGAGCGGGGGGCTCTGGTGGATACGCAGTATTTT. Translating gives CASSGERGALVDTQYF.

This clone was found once. The genes are TRBV14 and TRBJ2-7; 11 bases line up with TRBD2. Germline V CDR1 and CDR2: SGHDN, FVKESK. V shed 4 bases, J shed 5 bases, and the junction held 1 base outside the gene matches. The CDR3 contains 13 residues. This CDR3 reads CASSRGLADEQYF. The DNA of the CDR3 is TGTGCCAGCAGCCGGGGACTAGCGGACGAGCAGTACTTC. The entire variable domain, with the rest obtained from reference TRBV14 and TRBJ2-7, is as follows: EAGVTQFPSHSVIEKGQTVTLRCDPISGHDNLYWYRRVMGKEIKFLLHFVKESKQDESGMPNNRFLAERTGGTYSTLKVQPAELEDSGVYFCASSRGLADEQYFGPGTRLTVT.